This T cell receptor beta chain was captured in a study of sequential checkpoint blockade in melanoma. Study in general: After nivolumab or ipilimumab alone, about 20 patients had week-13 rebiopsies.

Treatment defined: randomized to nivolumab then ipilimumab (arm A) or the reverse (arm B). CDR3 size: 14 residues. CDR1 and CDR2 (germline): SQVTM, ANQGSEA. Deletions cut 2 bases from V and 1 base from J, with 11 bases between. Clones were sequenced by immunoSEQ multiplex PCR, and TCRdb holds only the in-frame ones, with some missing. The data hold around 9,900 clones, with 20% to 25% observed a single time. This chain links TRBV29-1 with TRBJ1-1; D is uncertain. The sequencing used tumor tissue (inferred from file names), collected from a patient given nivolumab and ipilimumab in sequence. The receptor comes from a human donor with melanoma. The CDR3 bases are TGCAGCGTTGAACTCCGGGAGGGGAACACTGAAGCTTTCTTT. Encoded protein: CSVELREGNTEAFF.